This T cell receptor beta chain is drawn from a study of CD8 T cells in Susac syndrome (dated by TCRdb to the late 2010s). Context from the whole study: Repertoire sequencing was used to test whether CD8+ T cell activation and differentiation in Susac syndrome was antigen driven.

This clonotype showed up just once. Its target antigen remains unknown. Base-call qualities are not available, and no considerably larger clone is one nucleotide away. A solitary read yields weak support. RNA was extracted using the RNeasy kit, and roughly 0.5 to 1 ug of the RNA was reverse transcribed with random hexamers. The immunoSEQ multiplex PCR assay, covering 54 Vbeta and 13 Jbeta segments, was used to amplify TCR beta CDR3 regions. To correct PCR amplification bias, a synthetic template baseline was used for both primer optimization and computational correction. The source study handled its data this way. Only productive sequences were kept, with reads annotated to V, D and J genes according to IMGT and analyzed in immunoSEQ Analyzer. Clonality was computed as one minus Shannon entropy normalized by log2 of the number of productive unique sequences. For each patient and control, public and private clones were evaluated within the 100 most prevalent clones. Susac-specific clones were defined as absent from healthy and MS cohorts, 1052 published viral clones and other ImmuneACCESS disease sequences. In-frame beta chains were kept once TCRdb had trimmed the public reads at Q25 with fastp and called clones with MiXCR. All rows with the same CDR3 protein become a single entry with the most common DNA and genes. The V and J calls shown here were made by TCRdb, not taken from the authors' results. The sample yields about 300,000 distinct CDR3 sequences; around 90% were counted once. Clones ranked in the top ten supply roughly 0.059% of the sample.

High-throughput TCR beta sequencing profiled peripheral blood CD8+ and CD4+ T cells from healthy donors, Susac syndrome patients and multiple sclerosis patients. The multiple sclerosis controls were treatment-naive patients who had stable or active relapsing-remitting disease and met the revised McDonald criteria. Bulk CD8+ and CD4+ T cells were purified by magnetic negative isolation, whereas CD8+ TEMRA cells were enriched by FACS. Blood was drawn into EDTA tubes, processed within 24 hours, and PBMCs were isolated by density gradient centrifugation. PBMCs intended for TCR sequencing were cryopreserved in liquid nitrogen and thawed later in a water bath at 37 degrees C. The sorted or isolated CD4+, CD8+ and CD8+ TEMRA cells had a purity of 90% or higher. Deletion took 7 bases off V and 3 bases off J, with a span of 9 bases between the germline ends. Inclusive of the bounding cysteine and phenylalanine, the CDR3 is 13 residues long. The kept DNA is CDR3 alone, 39 bases in frame from the first base. The germline V gene (reference sequence) gives CDR1 as LNHDA and CDR2 as SQIVND.

Overall study results and their limits: The study acknowledged that relatively few individuals were included in the TCR sequencing and HLA analysis.

This TCR was sampled from a human donor with multiple sclerosis. What was sequenced was CD4+ T cells from PBMCs. The receptor chain draws on TRBV19 and TRBJ2-2, with an unclear D gene assignment. The CDR3 loop reads CASNQWDTGELFF. The sequenced DNA: TGTGCCAGTAATCAGTGGGACACCGGGGAGCTGTTTTTT.